This TCR beta chain was identified during a study of T-cell memory formation after mild COVID-19. Whole-study findings and limits: Contracting clones from day 15 to 85 had balanced CD4/CD8; later expanders favoured CD4+. Mainly CM and EM harbored the contracting CD4+ clones; mainly EMRA harbored the CD8+ ones. Some responding clones appeared in pre-infection memory, suggesting cross-reactive memory joined.

CDR3 length equals 11 residues. Trimming pared 7 bases from V and 8 bases from J, leaving 9 bases between. For this clonotype: Antigen unknown.

Amplification by 5'RACE using constant-segment primers produced TCR alpha and TCR beta cDNA libraries that carried sample barcodes and UMIs. MiXCR was run by TCRdb on the 5' RACE reads, yielding one entry per CDR3 protein. In the table there are around 340,000 distinct CDR3 sequences, around 21% of which are singletons. This sequence originates from an adult woman who had mild COVID-19 (a few samples of this study predate the infection). Cell type and time point are not known. This sequence joins TRBV12-3 or TRBV12-4 and TRBJ2-1, with D hard to call. The sample was PBMCs or a T cell subset sorted from them (not recorded which). The DNA of the CDR3 is TGTGCCAGCACCCTTAAGCATGAGCAGTTCTTC. As protein: CASTLKHEQFF.